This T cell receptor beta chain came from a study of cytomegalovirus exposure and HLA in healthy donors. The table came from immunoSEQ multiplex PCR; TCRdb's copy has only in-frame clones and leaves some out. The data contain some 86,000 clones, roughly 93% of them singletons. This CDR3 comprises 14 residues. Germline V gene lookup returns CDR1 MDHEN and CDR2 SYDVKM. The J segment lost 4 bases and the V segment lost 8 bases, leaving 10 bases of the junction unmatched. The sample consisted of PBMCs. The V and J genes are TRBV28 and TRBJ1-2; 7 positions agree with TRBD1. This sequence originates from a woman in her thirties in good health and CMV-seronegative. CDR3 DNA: TGTGCCAGCGGGTCGACAGGGCCAATCTATGGCTACACCTTC. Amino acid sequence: CASGSTGPIYGYTF.